This T cell receptor beta chain stems from a study of cytomegalovirus exposure and HLA in healthy donors. Regarding the study as a whole: For most TCR beta V segments, an earlier analysis put the productive rate at about 90% or about 30% of the time. By HLA locus, TCR association rates varied in a later analysis, with DRB1 showing the most and HLA-C the fewest. A later analysis appeared to link common viral pathogens to several of the most significant clusters.

PCR amplification relied on 60 Vbeta primers (plus 13 Jbeta primers). In the authors' methods: It was a later analysis that counted approximately 81 million unique TCR beta chains, of which some 10 million were shared. Clones were sequenced by immunoSEQ multiplex PCR, and TCRdb holds only the in-frame ones, with some missing. The V and J calls and clone size are taken from that table; D and trimming were inferred from the DNA. This repertoire includes around 52,000 clones. V lost 8 bases and J lost 4, with 18 bases in between. Germline V CDR1 and CDR2: MDHEN, SYDVKM. The CDR3 is 15 amino acids. Regarding this clone: Antigen unknown.

This chain connects TRBV28 to TRBJ1-5, with a possible D match to TRBD1 (5 bases). The sequence came from a woman between 50 and 59 years old in good health and CMV-seropositive. The specimen sequenced was PBMCs. CDR3 loop: CASQWVGGDNQPQHF. CDR3 sequence (DNA): TGTGCCAGCCAGTGGGTCGGGGGGGATAATCAGCCCCAGCATTTT.